This paragraph covers one TCR beta chain sequence. This clonotype was seen more than once but under ten times. The target of this receptor is not known. No much larger clone is present one base from it, and per-base qualities are unavailable. The record originates from a study of identical twins (dated by TCRdb to 2016 to 2017). At the level of the whole study: To test whether fetal clonotypes persist, the study used deep sequencing on TCR alpha and beta repertoires from monozygotic twins, unrelated adults of various ages, and cord blood. To rule out contamination, replicate twin experiments were performed at different times with different library preparation protocols. Paper-wide results and their limitations: A weaker excess of twin sharing was found in beta out-of-frame sequences because the signal-to-noise ratio was lowered by fewer shared sequences. Conclusions relied on cross-sectional statistical analysis, since the same donors could not be followed over many years. In monozygotic twins, out-of-frame TCR alpha sharing was systematically underestimated by recombination models, although the models agreed with sharing between unrelated individuals. Abundant cord blood beta clonotypes had fewer insertions, young adult naive repertoires showed a similar but weaker trend, and memory repertoires showed no such trend. Compared with coincidental sharing between unrelated individuals, an excess of low generation-probability sequences was observed among out-of-frame TCR alpha sequences shared between twins. Zero-insertion analyses could be partly confounded by invariant T cells such as MAIT and iNKT, though diverse VJ usage argued against such confounding for most clonotypes.

Every donor in the study was a healthy Caucasian. The twin cohort comprised three pairs of female monozygotic twins, all aged roughly 18 to 29 years. Positive isolation kits from Invitrogen were used to isolate the CD4+ and CD8+ T cell populations. Taken from cysteine to phenylalanine, the CDR3 has 16 residues. Only CDR3 DNA remains: 48 bases, in frame from the first base. V and J are truncated by 0 bases and 2 bases respectively, leaving an intervening sequence of 14 bases. CDR1 and CDR2, looked up from the germline V gene, are SGDLS and YYNGEE. Libraries came from 5' RACE. The sequencer listed for this sample is Illumina HiSeq 2000. Template switching added a universal primer binding site, and the final cDNA carried a unique molecular identifier that allowed TCR cDNA molecules to be counted accurately. First-strand cDNA for TCR alpha and beta chains was synthesized from specific primers in the conserved constant-segment region. To control for contamination, every cDNA library carried two barcodes: a SMART-Mk sample barcode plus Illumina barcodes. TruSeq adapter sequences and Illumina sample barcodes were added in two successive PCR steps. The TCR alpha and beta cDNA libraries were sequenced on the Illumina HiSeq platform using custom primers. On the study's bioinformatics: Unique molecular identifiers were extracted from raw reads with MiGEC, and CDR3 positions were determined with MiXCR. Recombination models were inferred per individual with the repgenHMM and IGoR tools using an EM algorithm. Shared clonotypes were analyzed with the tcR package in R, and sharing was normalized by the product of cloneset sizes. To study raw recombination without the effects of thymic and clonal selection, out-of-frame nonproductive sequences were analyzed. The raw public data were reprocessed by TCRdb itself: fastp quality trimming at Q25, MiXCR clonotype calling, in-frame beta chains only. Each CDR3 protein appears once, grouped with its most common genes and DNA. The V and J calls follow TCRdb's processing rather than the paper's. The sample profile shows some 500,000 distinct CDR3 sequences; approximately 14% of them were found once. The ten largest clones take up about 0.52% of the sample.

This sample was also put to use in a study of yellow fever vaccine responses in identical twins. As the second paper documents: According to the authors, in identical twins the way T cells responded to vaccination appeared partly convergent and partly personalized. In the study, vaccine-responding T cell clones were precisely tracked in identical twins.

The specimen sequenced was CD4+ T cells sorted from blood. The V gene is TRBV9 and the J gene is TRBJ2-5, and perhaps TRBD2 as D gene, on 7 matching bases. This TCR derives from a woman aged 18-29 years in good health. The CDR3 protein sequence reads: CASSVEVGGPQETQYF. The DNA sequence reads TGTGCCAGCAGCGTAGAGGTGGGGGGGCCACAAGAGACCCAGTACTTC.